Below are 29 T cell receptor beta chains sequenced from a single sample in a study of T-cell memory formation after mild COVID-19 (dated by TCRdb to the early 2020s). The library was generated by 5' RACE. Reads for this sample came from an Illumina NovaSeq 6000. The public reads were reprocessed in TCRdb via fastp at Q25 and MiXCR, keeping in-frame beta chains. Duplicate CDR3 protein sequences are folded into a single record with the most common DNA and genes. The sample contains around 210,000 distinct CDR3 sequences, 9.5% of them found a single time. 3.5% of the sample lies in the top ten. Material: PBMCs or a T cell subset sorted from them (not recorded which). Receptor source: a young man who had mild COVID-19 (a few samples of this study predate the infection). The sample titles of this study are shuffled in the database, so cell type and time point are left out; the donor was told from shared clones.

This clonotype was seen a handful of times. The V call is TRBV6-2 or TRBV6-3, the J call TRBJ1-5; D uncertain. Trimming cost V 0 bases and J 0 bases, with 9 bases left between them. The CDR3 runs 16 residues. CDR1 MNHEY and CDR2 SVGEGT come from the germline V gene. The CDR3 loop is CASSYSAFYSNQPQHF. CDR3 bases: TGTGCCAGCAGTTACTCTGCATTCTATAGCAATCAGCCCCAGCATTTT.

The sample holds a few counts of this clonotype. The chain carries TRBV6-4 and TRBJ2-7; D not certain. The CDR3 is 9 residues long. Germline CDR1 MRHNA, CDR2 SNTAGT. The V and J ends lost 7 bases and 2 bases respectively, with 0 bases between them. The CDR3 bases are TGTGCCAGCACCTACGAGCAGTACGTC. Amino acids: CASTYEQYV.

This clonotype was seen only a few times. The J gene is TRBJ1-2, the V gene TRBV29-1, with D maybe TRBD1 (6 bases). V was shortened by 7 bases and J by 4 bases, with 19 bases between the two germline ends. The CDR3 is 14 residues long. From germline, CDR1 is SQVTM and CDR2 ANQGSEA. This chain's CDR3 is CSAQISQGIYGYTF. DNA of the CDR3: TGCAGCGCCCAGATAAGCCAGGGGATCTATGGCTACACCTTC.

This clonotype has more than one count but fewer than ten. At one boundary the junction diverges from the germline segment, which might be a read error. CDR3 in amino acids: CASLPGENTEAFF. The DNA of the CDR3 is TGTGCCAGCTTACCAGGCGAAAACACTGAAGCTTTCTTT. J is TRBJ1-1 and V is TRBV18; unclear D gene. The CDR3 sequence is 13 residues long. The germline V gene encodes CDR1 KGHSH and CDR2 LQKENI.

CDR3 in DNA: TGCGCCAGCAACGTTGCGGCGGAGAACACCGGGGAGCTGTTTTTT. This gives the protein CASNVAAENTGELFF. The chain combines TRBV5-1 with TRBJ2-2; D gene unclear. Trimming removed 6 bases from V and 1 base from J, with 13 bases in between. This CDR3 region has 15 residues. Per germline, CDR1 SGHRS and CDR2 YFSETQ.

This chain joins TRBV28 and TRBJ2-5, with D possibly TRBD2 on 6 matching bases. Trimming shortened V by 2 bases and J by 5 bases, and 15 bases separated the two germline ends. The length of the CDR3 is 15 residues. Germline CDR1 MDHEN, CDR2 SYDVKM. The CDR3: CASSLAGLRRETQYF. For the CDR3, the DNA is TGTGCCAGCAGTTTAGCGGGACTCCGGCGGGAGACCCAGTACTTC.

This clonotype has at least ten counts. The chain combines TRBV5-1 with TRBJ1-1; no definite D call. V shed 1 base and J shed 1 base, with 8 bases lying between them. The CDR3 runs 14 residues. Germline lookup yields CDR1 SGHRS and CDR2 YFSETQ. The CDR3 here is CASSLLQRNTEAFF. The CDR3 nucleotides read TGCGCCAGCAGCTTGTTACAGCGGAACACTGAAGCTTTCTTT.

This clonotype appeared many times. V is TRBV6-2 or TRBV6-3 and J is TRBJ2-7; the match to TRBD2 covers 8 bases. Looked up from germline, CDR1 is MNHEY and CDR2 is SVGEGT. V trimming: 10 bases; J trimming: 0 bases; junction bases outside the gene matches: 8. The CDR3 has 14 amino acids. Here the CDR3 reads CATKRGGSSYEQYV. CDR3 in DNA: TGTGCCACCAAACGGGGGGGTAGCTCCTACGAGCAGTACGTC.

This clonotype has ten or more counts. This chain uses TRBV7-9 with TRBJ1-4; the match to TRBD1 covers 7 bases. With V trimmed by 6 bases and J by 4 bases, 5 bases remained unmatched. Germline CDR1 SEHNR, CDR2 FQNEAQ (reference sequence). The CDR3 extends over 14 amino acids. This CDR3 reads CASRDNRGNEKLFF. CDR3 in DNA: TGTGCCAGCAGAGATAACAGGGGTAATGAAAAACTGTTTTTT.

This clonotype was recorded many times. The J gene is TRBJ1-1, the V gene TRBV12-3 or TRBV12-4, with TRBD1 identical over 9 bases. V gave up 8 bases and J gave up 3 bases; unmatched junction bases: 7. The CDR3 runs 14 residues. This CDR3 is CASSRTGGDTEAFF. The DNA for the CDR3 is TGTGCCAGCTCCCGTACAGGGGGCGACACTGAAGCTTTCTTT.

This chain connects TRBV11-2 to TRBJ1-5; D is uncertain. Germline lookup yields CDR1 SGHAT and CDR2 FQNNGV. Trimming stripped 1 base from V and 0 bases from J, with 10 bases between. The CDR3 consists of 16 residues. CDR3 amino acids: CASSLGVGYSNQPQHF. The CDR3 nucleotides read TGTGCCAGCAGCTTAGGCGTGGGTTATAGCAATCAGCCCCAGCATTTT.

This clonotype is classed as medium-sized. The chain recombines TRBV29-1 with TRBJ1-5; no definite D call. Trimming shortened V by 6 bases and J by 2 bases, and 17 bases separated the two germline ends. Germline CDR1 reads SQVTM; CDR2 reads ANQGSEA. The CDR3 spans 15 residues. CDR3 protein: CSVADGVLGNQPQHF. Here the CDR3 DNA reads TGCAGCGTCGCCGATGGGGTCCTTGGCAATCAGCCCCAGCATTTT. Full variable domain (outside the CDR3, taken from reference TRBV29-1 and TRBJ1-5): SAVISQKPSRDICQRGTSLTIQCQVDSQVTMMFWYRQQPGQSLTLIATANQGSEATYESGFVIDKFPISRPNLTFSTLTVSNMSPEDSSIYLCSVADGVLGNQPQHFGDGTRLSIL.

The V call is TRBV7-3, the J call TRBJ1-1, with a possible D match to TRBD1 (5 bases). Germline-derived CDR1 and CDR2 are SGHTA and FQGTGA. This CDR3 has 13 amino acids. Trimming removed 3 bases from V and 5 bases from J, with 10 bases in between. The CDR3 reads CASSFGGGTEAFF. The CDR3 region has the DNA TGTGCCAGCAGCTTCGGGGGGGGTACTGAAGCTTTCTTT.

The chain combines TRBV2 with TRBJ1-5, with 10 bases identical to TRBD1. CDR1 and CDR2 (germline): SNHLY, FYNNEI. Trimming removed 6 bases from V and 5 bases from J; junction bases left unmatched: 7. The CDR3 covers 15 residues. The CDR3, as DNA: TGTGCCAGCAGCTACCGGGACAGGGGAGATCAGCCCCAGCATTTT. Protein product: CASSYRDRGDQPQHF. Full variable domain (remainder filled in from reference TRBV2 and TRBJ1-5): EPEVTQTPSHQVTQMGQEVILRCVPISNHLYFYWYRQILGQKVEFLVSFYNNEISEKSEIFDDQFSVERPDGSNFTLKIRSTKLEDSAMYFCASSYRDRGDQPQHFGDGTRLSIL.

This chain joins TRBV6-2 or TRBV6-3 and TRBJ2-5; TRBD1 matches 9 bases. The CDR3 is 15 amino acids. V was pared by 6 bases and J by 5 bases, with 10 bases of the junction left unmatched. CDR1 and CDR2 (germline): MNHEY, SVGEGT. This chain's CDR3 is CASSRRDRAAETQYF. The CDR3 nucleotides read TGTGCCAGCAGCCGCCGGGACAGGGCGGCGGAGACCCAGTACTTC.

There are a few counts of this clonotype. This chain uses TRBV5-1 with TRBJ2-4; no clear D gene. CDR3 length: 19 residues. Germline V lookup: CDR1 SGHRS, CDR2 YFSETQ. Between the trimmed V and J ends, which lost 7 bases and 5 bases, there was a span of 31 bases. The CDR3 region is CASRGSRRAWLALENIQYF. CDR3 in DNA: TGCGCCAGCCGTGGGTCTAGACGGGCCTGGTTGGCCCTTGAAAACATTCAGTACTTC. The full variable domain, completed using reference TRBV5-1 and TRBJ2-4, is KAGVTQTPRYLIKTRGQQVTLSCSPISGHRSVSWYQQTPGQGLQFLFEYFSETQRNKGNFPGRFSGRQFSNSRSEMNVSTLELGDSALYLCASRGSRRAWLALENIQYFGAGTRLSVL.

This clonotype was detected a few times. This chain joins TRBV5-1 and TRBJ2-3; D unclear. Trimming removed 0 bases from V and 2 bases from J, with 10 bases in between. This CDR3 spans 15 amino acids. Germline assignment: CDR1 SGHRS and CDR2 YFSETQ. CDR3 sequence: CASSLVGPSTDTQYF. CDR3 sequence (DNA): TGCGCCAGCAGCTTGGTGGGCCCCTCCACAGATACGCAGTATTTT.

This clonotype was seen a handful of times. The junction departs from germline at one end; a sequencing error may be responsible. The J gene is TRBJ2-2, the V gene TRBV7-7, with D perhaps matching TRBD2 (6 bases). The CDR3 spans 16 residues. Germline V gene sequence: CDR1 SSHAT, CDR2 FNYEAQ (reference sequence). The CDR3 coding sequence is TGTGCTAGCAGCTTAGTCGGAGGGACTAACACCGGGGAGCTGTTTTTT. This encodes CASSLVGGTNTGELFF. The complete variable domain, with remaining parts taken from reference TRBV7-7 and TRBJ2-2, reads GAGVSQSPRYKVTKRGQDVTLRCDPISSHATLYWYQQALGQGPEFLTYFNYEAQPDKSGLPSDRFSAERPEGSISTLTIQRTEQRDSAMYRCASSLVGGTNTGELFFGEGSRLTVL.

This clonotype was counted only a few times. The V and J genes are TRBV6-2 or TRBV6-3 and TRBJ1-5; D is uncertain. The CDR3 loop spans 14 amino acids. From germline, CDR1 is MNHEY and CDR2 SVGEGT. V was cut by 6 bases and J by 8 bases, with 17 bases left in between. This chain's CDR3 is CASSYQDGVEPQHF. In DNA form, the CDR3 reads TGTGCCAGCAGCTACCAGGACGGTGTGGAGCCCCAGCATTTT.

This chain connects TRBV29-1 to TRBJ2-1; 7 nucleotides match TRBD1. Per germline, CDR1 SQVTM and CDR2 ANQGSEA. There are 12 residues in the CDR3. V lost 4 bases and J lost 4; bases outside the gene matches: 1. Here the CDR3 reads CSVGQGYNEQFF. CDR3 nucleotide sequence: TGCAGCGTTGGACAGGGATACAATGAGCAGTTCTTC.

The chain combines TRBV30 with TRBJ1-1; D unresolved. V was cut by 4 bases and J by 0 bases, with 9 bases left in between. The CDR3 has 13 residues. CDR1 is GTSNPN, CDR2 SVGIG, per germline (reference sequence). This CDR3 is CAWTNQMNTEAFF. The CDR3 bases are TGTGCCTGGACCAATCAGATGAACACTGAAGCTTTCTTT.

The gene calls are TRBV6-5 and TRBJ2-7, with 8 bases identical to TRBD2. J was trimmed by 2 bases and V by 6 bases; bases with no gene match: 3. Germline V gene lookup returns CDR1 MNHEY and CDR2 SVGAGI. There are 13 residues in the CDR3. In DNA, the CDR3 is TGTGCCAGCAGGCCGGGACTAGCCTACGAGCAGTACGTC. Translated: CASRPGLAYEQYV.

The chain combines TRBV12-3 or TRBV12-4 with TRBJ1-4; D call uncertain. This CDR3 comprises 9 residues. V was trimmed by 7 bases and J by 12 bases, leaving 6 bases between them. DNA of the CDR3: TGTGCCAGCACCTCGGAACTGTTTTTT. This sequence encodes CASTSELFF.

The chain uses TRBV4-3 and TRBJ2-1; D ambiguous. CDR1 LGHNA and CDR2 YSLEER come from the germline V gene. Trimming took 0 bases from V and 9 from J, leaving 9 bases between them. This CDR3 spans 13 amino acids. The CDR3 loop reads CASSQESRAEQFF. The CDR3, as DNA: TGCGCCAGCAGCCAAGAAAGTCGGGCTGAGCAGTTCTTC.

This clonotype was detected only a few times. The CDR3 sequence is CASSLTAYGYTF. The CDR3 DNA is TGTGCCAGCAGTTTAACGGCCTATGGCTACACCTTC. The chain is built from TRBV12-3 or TRBV12-4 and TRBJ1-2, with D unclear. The ends were cut back, 2 bases at V and 4 bases at J, with 5 bases in the middle. This CDR3 is 12 amino acids long.

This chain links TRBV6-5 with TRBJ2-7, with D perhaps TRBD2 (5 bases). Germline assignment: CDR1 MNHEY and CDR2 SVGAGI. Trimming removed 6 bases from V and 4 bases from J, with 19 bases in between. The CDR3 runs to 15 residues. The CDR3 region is CASRSRGSLGYEQYF. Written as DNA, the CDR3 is TGTGCCAGCAGATCCAGAGGGTCCTTGGGTTACGAGCAGTACTTC.

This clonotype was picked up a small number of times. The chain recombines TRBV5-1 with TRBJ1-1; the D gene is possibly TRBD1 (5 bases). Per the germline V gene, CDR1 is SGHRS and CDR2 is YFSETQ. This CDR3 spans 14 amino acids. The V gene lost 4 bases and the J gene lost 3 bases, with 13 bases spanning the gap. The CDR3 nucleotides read TGCGCCAGCAGCGACGACGGGGGTTACACTGAAGCTTTCTTT. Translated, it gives CASSDDGGYTEAFF. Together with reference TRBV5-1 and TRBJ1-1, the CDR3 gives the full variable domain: KAGVTQTPRYLIKTRGQQVTLSCSPISGHRSVSWYQQTPGQGLQFLFEYFSETQRNKGNFPGRFSGRQFSNSRSEMNVSTLELGDSALYLCASSDDGGYTEAFFGQGTRLTVV.

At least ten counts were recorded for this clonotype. The CDR3 region is CASSYRGQQPQHF. The CDR3 DNA follows: TGTGCCAGCAGCTATAGAGGGCAACAGCCCCAGCATTTT. The chain has TRBV7-2 and TRBJ1-5, with D hard to call. V was clipped by 4 bases and J by 7 bases, with 11 bases between them. The CDR3 runs 13 residues. The V gene's germline CDR1 is SGHTA and CDR2 FQGNSA. The complete variable domain, with remaining parts taken from reference TRBV7-2 and TRBJ1-5, reads GAGVSQSPSNKVTEKGKDVELRCDPISGHTALYWYRQSLGQGLEFLIYFQGNSAPDKSGLPSDRFSAERTGGSVSTLTIQRTQQEDSAVYLCASSYRGQQPQHFGDGTRLSIL.

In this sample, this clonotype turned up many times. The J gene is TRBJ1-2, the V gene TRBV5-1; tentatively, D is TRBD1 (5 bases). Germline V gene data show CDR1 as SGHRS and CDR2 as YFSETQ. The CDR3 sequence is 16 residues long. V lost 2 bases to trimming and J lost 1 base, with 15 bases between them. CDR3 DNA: TGCGCCAGCAGCTTTAATTCGGGACGGTATAACTATGGCTACACCTTC. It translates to CASSFNSGRYNYGYTF.